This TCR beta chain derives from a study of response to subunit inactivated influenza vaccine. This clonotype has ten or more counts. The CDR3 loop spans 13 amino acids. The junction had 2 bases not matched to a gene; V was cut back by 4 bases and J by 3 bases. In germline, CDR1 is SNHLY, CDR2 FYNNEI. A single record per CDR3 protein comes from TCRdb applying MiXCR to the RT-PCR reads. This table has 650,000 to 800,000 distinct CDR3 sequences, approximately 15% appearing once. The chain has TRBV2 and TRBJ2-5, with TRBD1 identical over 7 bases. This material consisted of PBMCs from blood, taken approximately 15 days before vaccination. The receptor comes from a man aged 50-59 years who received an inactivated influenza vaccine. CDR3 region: CASSGQGEETQYF. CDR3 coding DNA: TGTGCCAGCAGTGGACAGGGCGAAGAGACCCAGTACTTC.